This T cell receptor (beta chain) was sequenced in a study of CD8+ T cells in alopecia areata listed by TCRdb under 2018. For context, the study as a whole: Treated patients were enrolled in an open-label pilot trial of oral tofacitinib at 5 to 10 mg twice daily for moderate-to-severe alopecia areata. Tofacitinib was administered for 6 to 18 months, and 6 months of follow-up off drug were then conducted to assess delayed response and recurrence. For the treated patients, the SALT score, which quantifies what percentage of scalp surface area is affected, served as the measure of disease severity. To study T cell clonal expansion in alopecia areata, the researchers applied high-throughput TCRbeta sequencing to both the C3H/HeJ mouse model and human patients. In humans, TCRbeta sequencing was performed on scalp tissue and on sorted CD4+ and CD8+ peripheral blood T cells from healthy controls and from patients with patchy or totalis/universalis alopecia areata. Patients on tofacitinib were biopsied at baseline and after 4 and 24 weeks of treatment, and several of the patients also had a later scalp biopsy. Clonality in the scalp was compared among normal scalp (n=4), patchy alopecia areata scalp (n=8), and alopecia totalis/universalis scalp (n=8). RNA was extracted with the PAXgene miRNA kit for fixed scalp, the miRNeasy kit for PBMCs, and the RNeasy kit for mouse skin. TCRbeta CDR3 regions were amplified by immunoSEQ multiplex PCR with 35 Vbeta forward and 13 Jbeta reverse primers. Study-level results and caveats: Tofacitinib significantly lowered scalp clonality and the number of expanded CD8+ clones among the top 100 scalp clones. Unlike mouse skin, which is dominated by gammadelta T cells, normal human skin has resident alphabeta T cells that are also sequenced, and this complicates analysis of the scalp TCR repertoire. Many expanded lesional clones persisted in scalp and blood during tofacitinib treatment, which may partly explain relapse after stopping treatment. Shared TCR sequences between patients were less evident than in mice, which may be partly attributable to HLA diversity in the patient population. Because the treated cohort was small and included a single nonresponder, larger studies are needed to assess links between baseline CD8+ expansion and response. Compared with normal scalp, lesional scalp, particularly in alopecia totalis/universalis, had higher clonality and more expanded CD8+ clones, which suggests antigenic drive.

Comments on this clone: No cognate antigen has been identified for it. Base qualities are missing; no much larger clone stands one base away.

The time point label corresponds to: 20 to 30 weeks on oral tofacitinib. The intended sense of this specimen's treatment or condition label: oral pan-JAK inhibitor, 5-10 mg twice daily. Lesional scalp punch biopsies and peripheral blood were collected from alopecia areata patients. PBMCs were isolated by density centrifugation and stained for CD3, CD4 and CD8, after which CD4+ and CD8+ T cells were sorted on a FACSAria. V and J are truncated by 4 bases and 6 bases respectively, leaving an intervening sequence of 19 bases. The CDR3 numbers 14 residues from cysteine through phenylalanine. Kept here is only the CDR3 DNA, which spans 42 bases and is read in frame from base 1. CDR1 and CDR2 were assigned from the germline V gene as SQVTM and ANQGSEA. The library was built by means of the immunoSEQ multiplex PCR assay. To provide template for TCR sequencing, every sample had RNA extracted and reverse transcribed into cDNA. SuperScript III was used to make first-strand cDNA, primed with a 2:1 mix of oligo-dT and random hexamers. Amplification bias was assessed with a synthetic immune receptor repertoire, and residual bias was removed computationally. The authors' analysis ran thus. Raw reads were preprocessed to remove errors, and CDR3 was defined according to IMGT conventions as the region from the conserved cysteine to phenylalanine. Clonality was calculated as 1 minus Shannon entropy normalized by log2 of the number of productive unique TCRs. Whether scalp clones were CD4 or CD8 was inferred by matching scalp TCRbeta sequences against CD4 and CD8 repertoires sorted from blood. TCRdb limited this immuneACCESS table to in-frame rearrangements with V and J called. A share of clones is missing; checked studies link under half to unresolved V genes, and the rest is unexplained. V, J and clone size derive from that table, while D and trimming were established from the DNA sequence. Recorded for this sample are 150,000 to 200,000 clones; 60% of them occurred a single time. The ten biggest clones cover over 0.9% of the sample.

This specimen was CD4+ T cells sorted from blood, taken at week 24, from a patient treated with tofacitinib. This sequence uses TRBV29-1 and TRBJ2-7; the D gene could be either TRBD1 or TRBD2, each agreeing at 5 bases. This TCR was sampled from a human donor with alopecia areata. The nucleotide sequence is TGCAGCGTTGGAGATGGGGGTGCGAGCGTCGAGCAGTACTTC. This gives the protein CSVGDGGASVEQYF.